The clone carrying this TCR beta chain was counted at least ten times. The CDR3 runs 15 residues. J gave up 3 bases and V 4 bases, and 6 bases lay outside the gene matches. The germline V gene has CDR1 WNHNN and CDR2 SYGVQD (reference sequence). These data come from a study of blood T cell repertoires in COVID-19. TCRdb keeps only in-frame clones here, not all; method: immunoSEQ multiplex PCR. The sample consists of about 240,000 clones, more than 85% of them appearing once. The receptor was derived from a woman aged 45-65 years with COVID-19, enrolled during active disease. The sequenced sample was peripheral blood. The rearrangement links TRBV10-1 to TRBJ2-3, with 8 positions matching TRBD1. The chain's CDR3 is CASSGTGIGTDTQYF. CDR3 nucleotide sequence: TGCGCCAGCAGTGGGACAGGGATCGGGACAGATACGCAGTATTTT.